Listed below are T cell receptor beta chains from one sample, sequenced in a study of control samples from healthy donors and cancer patients. Sequenced by immunoSEQ multiplex PCR; TCRdb stores in-frame clones only, minus some. The data hold 95,000 to 130,000 clones, with approximately 92% observed a single time. The sequencing input was PBMCs. The receptors derive from a woman between 50 and 59 years old with colorectal cancer. Both conserved end residues are part of each CDR3. Each record gives: J gene, V gene, D gene, clone size, CDR3 protein, CDR3 DNA. D genes are given only for firm matches. A clone size is listed for some rows: how often the clone was seen (once, few, many), or a class if it is expanded.

>TRBJ2-7|TRBV5-1|TRBD1|.
CASSPPMTGNEQYF
TGCGCCAGCAGCCCTCCGATGACAGGGAACGAGCAGTACTTC
>TRBJ1-1|TRBV5-1|.|.
CASSVSALGGAGTEAFF
TGCGCCAGCAGCGTTTCGGCTCTGGGGGGCGCGGGCACTGAAGCTTTCTTT
>TRBJ1-1|TRBV6-5|TRBD1|.
CASTRTGNTEAFF
TGTGCCAGCACCCGGACAGGGAACACTGAAGCTTTCTTT
>TRBJ1-2|TRBV10-3|.|.
CAISELGNGYTF
TGTGCCATCAGTGAGCTAGGGAACGGCTACACCTTC
>TRBJ1-5|TRBV29-1|.|.
CSAIGGSGNQPQHF
TGCAGCGCTATCGGGGGCTCTGGCAATCAGCCCCAGCATTTT
>TRBJ2-7|TRBV3-1/TRBV3-2|.|.
CASSPLGLSYEQYF
TGTGCCAGCAGCCCCCTGGGGCTAAGCTACGAGCAGTACTTC
>TRBJ2-7|TRBV28|.|.
CASSYGSSYEQYF
TGTGCCAGCAGTTACGGGTCCTCCTACGAGCAGTACTTC
>TRBJ1-1|TRBV12-5|.|once
CASGLYRDLNTEAFF
TGTGCTAGTGGTTTGTACCGGGATTTGAACACTGAAGCTTTCTTT
>TRBJ2-5|TRBV18|.|.
CASSRLSGQETQYF
TGTGCCAGCTCACGACTGTCCGGACAAGAGACCCAGTACTTC
>TRBJ2-5|TRBV11-2|.|.
CASSLGTDRGETQYF
TGTGCCAGCAGCTTAGGGACTGACCGCGGAGAGACCCAGTACTTC
>TRBJ1-1|TRBV10-3|.|.
CAIGGEGGNTEAFF
TGTGCCATCGGAGGGGAGGGGGGAAATACTGAAGCTTTCTTT
>TRBJ2-7|TRBV7-9|.|.
CASSPQGRSYEQYF
TGTGCCAGCAGCCCTCAGGGGCGCTCCTACGAGCAGTACTTC
>TRBJ2-1|TRBV7-8|TRBD2|few
CASSSLAGGSNEQFF
TGTGCCAGCAGCTCCCTAGCGGGAGGGAGTAATGAGCAGTTCTTC
>TRBJ1-1|TRBV28|.|.
CASMNTEAFF
TGTGCCAGCATGAACACTGAAGCTTTCTTT
>TRBJ1-4|TRBV15|.|.
CATSRELVSGTNEKLFF
TGTGCCACCAGCAGAGAGTTAGTCAGTGGTACTAATGAAAAACTGTTTTTT
>TRBJ1-2|TRBV19|TRBD1|.
CASSGQAMGYGYTF
TGTGCCAGTAGTGGACAGGCGATGGGCTATGGCTACACCTTC
>TRBJ1-1|TRBV4-1|.|once
CASSQDFTEAFF
TGCGCCAGCAGCCAAGACTTTACTGAAGCTTTCTTT
>TRBJ2-7|TRBV10-3|.|.
CAISNRGRPLDEQYF
TGTGCCATCAGTAACCGGGGACGTCCTCTAGACGAGCAGTACTTC
>TRBJ2-1|TRBV7-9|.|.
CASSPYRDNEQFF
TGTGCCAGCAGCCCATATAGGGACAATGAGCAGTTCTTC
>TRBJ2-1|TRBV9|TRBD2|.
CASSVVGTSSYNEQFF
TGTGCCAGCAGCGTAGTTGGGACTAGCTCCTACAATGAGCAGTTCTTC